The entry below describes one T cell receptor (beta chain). What it recognizes is unknown. This sample stems from a study of cytomegalovirus exposure and HLA in healthy donors. Overall study findings and caveats: Owing to their indistinguishability, certain V segments, notably TRBV6-2 and TRBV6-3, were excluded. Researchers counted around 150 TCR beta chains as cytomegalovirus-associated. Differences between HLA loci emerged in a later analysis of TCR association rates, with DRB1 most and HLA-C fewest. It was likely that a cluster of highly shared sequence variants was a sequencing artifact.

V lost 2 bases and J 2 bases, leaving 8 bases between the germline ends. The CDR3 consists of 14 residues. Germline assignment: CDR1 KGHSY and CDR2 FQNENV. Researchers ran the PCR with 60 Vbeta and 13 Jbeta primers. Assay used: immunoSEQ multiplex PCR; TCRdb lists only in-frame clones, some missing. The sample includes 70,000 to 95,000 clones, 75% of them seen just once. The V call is TRBV16, the J call TRBJ2-3; D is uncertain. Input material: PBMCs. The sequence came from a man between 35 and 55 years old in good health and CMV-seronegative. The chain's CDR3 is CASSQSTITDTQYF. The CDR3 DNA sequence: TGTGCCAGCAGCCAAAGCACCATCACAGATACGCAGTATTTT.